One TCR beta chain is described in this entry. This sample was included in a study of blood T cell repertoires in COVID-19. About the research overall: COVID-19 samples, acute and convalescent, were from the United States, Italy and Spain. PBMCs, B-cell-depleted T cells, or T cells were the source of the cDNA or gDNA that made up the material.

In the authors' workflow: The assay estimated nucleated cells by amplifying reference gene primers. The repertoire was sequenced with immunoSEQ multiplex PCR; TCRdb's copy has only in-frame clones and lacks some. That table supplies the V and J calls and clone size; D and trimming were determined from the DNA. The sample records around 270,000 clones, roughly 89% being singletons. The germline CDR1 and CDR2 sequences are MNHEY and SVGAGI. Losses at the gene ends were 7 bases for V and 0 bases for J; bases not matched to a gene: 6. This CDR3 is built from 15 residues. This sequence originates from a woman in her 40s who had recovered from COVID-19. This chain connects TRBV6-5 to TRBJ1-3, with 7 bases aligning to TRBD1. Material: peripheral blood. In nucleotides, the CDR3 is TGTGCCAGCAATCCGGGACAGATCTCTGGAAACACCATATATTTT. It specifies CASNPGQISGNTIYF.